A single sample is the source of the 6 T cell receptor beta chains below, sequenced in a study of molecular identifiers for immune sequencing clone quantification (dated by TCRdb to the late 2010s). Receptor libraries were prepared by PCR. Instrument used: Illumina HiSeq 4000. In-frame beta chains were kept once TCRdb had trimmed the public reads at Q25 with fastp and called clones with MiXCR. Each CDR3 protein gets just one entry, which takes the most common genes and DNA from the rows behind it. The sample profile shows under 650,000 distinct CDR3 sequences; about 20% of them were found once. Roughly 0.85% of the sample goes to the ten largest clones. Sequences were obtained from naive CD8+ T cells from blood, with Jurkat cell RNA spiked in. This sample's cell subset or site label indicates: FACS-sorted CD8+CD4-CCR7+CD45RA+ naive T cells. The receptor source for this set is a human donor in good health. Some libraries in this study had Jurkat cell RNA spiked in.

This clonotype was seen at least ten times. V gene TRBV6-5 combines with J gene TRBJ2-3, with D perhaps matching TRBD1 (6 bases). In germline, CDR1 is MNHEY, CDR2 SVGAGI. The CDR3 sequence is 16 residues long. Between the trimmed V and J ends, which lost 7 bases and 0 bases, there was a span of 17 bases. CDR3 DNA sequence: TGTGCCAGCAACCCAGGAACAGGGCCTAGCACAGATACGCAGTATTTT. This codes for CASNPGTGPSTDTQYF.

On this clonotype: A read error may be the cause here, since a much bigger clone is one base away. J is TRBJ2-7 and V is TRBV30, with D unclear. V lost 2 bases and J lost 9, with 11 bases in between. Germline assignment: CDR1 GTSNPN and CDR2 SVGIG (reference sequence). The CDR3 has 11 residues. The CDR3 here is CAWSLDHGQYF. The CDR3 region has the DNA TGTGCCTGGAGTCTGGACCACGGGCAGTACTTC.

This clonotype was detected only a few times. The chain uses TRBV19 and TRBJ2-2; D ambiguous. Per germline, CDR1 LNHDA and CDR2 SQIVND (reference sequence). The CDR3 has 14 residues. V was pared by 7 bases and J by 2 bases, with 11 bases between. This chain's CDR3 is CASTPLLNTGELFF. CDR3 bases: TGTGCCAGTACCCCCCTTTTAAACACCGGGGAGCTGTTTTTT.

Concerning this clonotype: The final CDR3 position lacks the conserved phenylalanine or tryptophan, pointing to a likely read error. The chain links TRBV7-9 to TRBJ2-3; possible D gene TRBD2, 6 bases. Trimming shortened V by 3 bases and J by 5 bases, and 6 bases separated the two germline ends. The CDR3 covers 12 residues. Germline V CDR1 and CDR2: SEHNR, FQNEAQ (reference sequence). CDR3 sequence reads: CASSFGGDTQYS. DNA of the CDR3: TGTGCCAGCAGCTTCGGGGGAGATACGCAGTATTCT.

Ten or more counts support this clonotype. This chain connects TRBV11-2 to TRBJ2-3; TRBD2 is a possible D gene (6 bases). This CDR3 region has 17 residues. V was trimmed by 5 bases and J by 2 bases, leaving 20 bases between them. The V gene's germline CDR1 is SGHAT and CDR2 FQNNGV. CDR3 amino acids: CASSAERFGGNTDTQYF. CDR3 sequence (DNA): TGTGCCAGCAGCGCAGAAAGGTTCGGGGGAAACACAGATACGCAGTATTTT.

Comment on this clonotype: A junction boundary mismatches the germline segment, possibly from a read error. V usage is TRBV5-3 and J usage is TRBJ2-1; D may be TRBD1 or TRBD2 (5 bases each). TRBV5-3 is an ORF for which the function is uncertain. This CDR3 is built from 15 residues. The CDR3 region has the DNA TGTGCCAGCAGCTTGAGTGGCACTAGGGGTAATGAGCAGTTCTTC. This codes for CASSLSGTRGNEQFF.